This T cell receptor (beta chain) was identified in a study of blood T cell repertoires in COVID-19 (dated by TCRdb to 2019 to 2021). Notes on the research overall: Samples from collaborators originated in the United States, Italy and Spain and spanned both the acute and convalescent phases of COVID-19. The prospective study material was composed of cDNA or gDNA derived from T cells, B-cell-depleted T cells, or PBMCs. Deeply sampled blood TCRbeta repertoires from subjects exposed to, actively infected with, or recovered from COVID-19 were included in the dataset. A freely available public database, intended as a resource for researchers studying the immune response to SARS-CoV-2, is where the repertoires were released. The samples were drawn from two sources: the first 160 participants of the ongoing ImmuneRACE study, and over 950 subjects contributed by 6 global collaborators. Sample metadata almost always included a de-identified subject ID, COVID-19 status, age in years and sex. Where HLA class I and class II types were available, the types were taken from metadata supplied by the sample provider, not from assay-based typing. Results and caveats for the whole study, not just this receptor: The amount of clinical and demographic metadata varied by source and participant and was provided uncurated.

TCRbeta CDR3 regions were amplified from genomic DNA using the immunoSEQ Assay, a bias-controlled multiplex PCR. On the study's bioinformatics: The number of nucleated cells in each sample was estimated by amplification of reference gene primers within the assay. To quantify the absolute abundance of each unique TCRbeta CDR3 rearrangement, sequence reads were collapsed and filtered. For each sample, productive Simpson clonality was calculated as the square root of Simpson's diversity index across productive rearrangements. What TCRdb holds here is the immuneACCESS table cut down to in-frame rearrangements. Part of the clones is not present; checked against another copy, under half of the missing clones reflect an unresolved V gene, and the others are unexplained. The V and J calls and clone size were taken over from that table, and D and trimming were inferred from the DNA. This sample lists fewer than 110,000 clones; about 86% were detected once. The ten largest clones add up to approximately 3.7% of the sample.

Of note for this clone: Its antigen specificity is not known. Per-base quality was not reported, and no clone a single base away is much larger than it.

Each collaborating institution followed its own protocols to collect whole blood in K2EDTA tubes. For TCRbeta analysis, collaborators shipped samples as frozen whole blood, isolated PBMCs, or DNA extracted from either of those sample types. The source is a human donor in a cohort sampled during active COVID-19. Sequenced input: peripheral blood.

The base sequence is TGTGCCACCAGTGACCAAACAGGGGGCCTGGGGACCCAGTACTTC. Its protein reads: CATSDQTGGLGTQYF. This chain is built from TRBV24-1 and TRBJ2-5, with 9 junctional bases fitting TRBD1. Compared with germline, V lacks 4 bases and J lacks 7 bases; bases without a gene match: 9. CDR1 and CDR2 are drawn from the germline V gene: KGHDR, SFDVKD. The CDR3 runs 15 amino acids, cysteine and phenylalanine included. Only the CDR3 region is kept as DNA, spanning 45 bases read in frame from base 1.